Listed below are T cell receptor beta chains from one sample, sequenced in a study of blood T cells in healthy people across ages. TCRdb reprocessed the 5' RACE reads via MiXCR and lists one record per CDR3 protein. The repertoire includes 630,000 or so distinct CDR3 sequences, roughly 30% of them detected once, and 15% to 19% sits in the top ten. Sequenced sample: blood. The receptors come from a woman older than 75 in good health. CDR3s include the opening cysteine and the closing phenylalanine or tryptophan. D genes are given only for firm matches. Where a row states a size, it is once, few, many or the class of an expanded clone; other rows omit it.

clone_size,d_call,cdr3_length,v_call,j_call,cdr3_aa,cdr3_nt
many,TRBD2,17,TRBV7-2,TRBJ2-7,CASSLASLAGASLGQYF,TGTGCCAGCAGCTTAGCTAGCCTAGCGGGGGCCTCCCTAGGGCAGTACTTC
many,TRBD2,17,TRBV7-2,TRBJ2-5,CASSPGLAGGPGETQYF,TGTGCCAGCAGCCCGGGACTAGCGGGGGGGCCAGGGGAGACCCAGTACTTC
few,.,14,TRBV20-1,TRBJ1-1,CSARDGNTNTEAFF,TGCAGTGCTAGAGATGGGAACACGAACACTGAAGCTTTCTTT
.,.,15,TRBV7-2,TRBJ1-5,CASSWQPRENQPQHF,TGTGCCAGCAGCTGGCAGCCAAGGGAGAATCAGCCCCAGCATTTT
many,.,12,TRBV20-1,TRBJ2-5,CSAKASKGTQYF,TGCAGTGCTAAGGCGTCCAAGGGGACCCAGTACTTC
.,TRBD1,11,TRBV10-1,TRBJ1-1,CASRGDSEAFF,TGCGCCAGCAGAGGGGACAGTGAAGCTTTCTTT
once,TRBD2,13,TRBV10-3,TRBJ2-5,CAISPGTKETQYF,TGTGCCATCAGTCCCGGGACTAAAGAGACCCAGTACTTC
once,.,17,TRBV7-2,TRBJ2-4,CASSLVATPRAKNIQYF,TGTGCCAGCAGCTTAGTAGCGACTCCACGGGCCAAAAACATTCAGTACTTC
many,.,15,TRBV20-1,TRBJ1-2,CSARDPNRVHEGYTF,TGCAGTGCTAGAGATCCCAACAGGGTGCATGAGGGCTACACCTTC
many,TRBD1,15,TRBV5-8,TRBJ2-7,CASSLGTGPTYEQYF,TGTGCCAGCAGCTTGGGGACAGGGCCAACCTACGAGCAGTACTTC
.,.,14,TRBV30,TRBJ1-2,CAWIQHAANYGYTF,TGTGCCTGGATCCAACATGCCGCTAACTATGGCTACACCTTC
many,.,14,TRBV5-1,TRBJ2-5,CASILEPLGETQYF,TGCGCCAGCATCTTGGAACCACTTGGGGAGACCCAGTACTTC
many,TRBD2,16,TRBV3-1,TRBJ2-5,CASSRDASGGLETQYF,TGTGCCAGCAGCCGCGATGCTAGCGGGGGTCTTGAGACCCAGTACTTC
.,TRBD2,15,TRBV12-3/TRBV12-4,TRBJ2-3,CVSSLDGGATDTQYF,TGTGTCAGCAGTTTAGACGGGGGGGCCACAGATACGCAGTATTTT
many,.,13,TRBV19,TRBJ2-1,CASKGGGPREQFF,TGTGCCAGTAAGGGAGGGGGGCCTCGGGAGCAGTTCTTC
many,TRBD2,16,TRBV7-2,TRBJ2-1,CASSLDSGGARDEQFF,TGTGCCAGCAGCTTGGATAGCGGGGGGGCCCGCGATGAGCAGTTCTTC
many,.,16,TRBV7-2,TRBJ1-2,CASSRHGTRLTYGYTF,TGTGCCAGCAGCCGGCATGGGACTCGTTTAACGTATGGCTACACCTTC
many,.,15,TRBV4-2,TRBJ2-6,CASSGGLAGANVLTF,TGTGCCAGCAGTGGTGGATTGGCTGGGGCCAACGTCCTGACTTTC
many,TRBD1,12,TRBV30,TRBJ1-2,CAWSVGQGSYTF,TGTGCCTGGAGTGTGGGACAGGGGAGCTACACCTTC
.,TRBD2,15,TRBV7-8,TRBJ2-7,CTSSLAGSSGRTKYF,TGTACCAGCAGCTTAGCGGGGTCTAGCGGGAGGACGAAGTACTTC
.,.,14,TRBV7-9,TRBJ1-1,CASSGGGRNTEAFF,TGTGCCAGCAGCGGCGGGGGGCGGAACACTGAAGCTTTCTTT
many,.,14,TRBV2,TRBJ1-1,CASSEWGLNTEAFF,TGTGCCAGCAGTGAATGGGGTTTGAACACTGAAGCTTTCTTT
.,TRBD2,14,TRBV9,TRBJ2-5,CASSGAGDPETQYF,TGTGCCAGCAGCGGGGCGGGGGACCCGGAGACCCAGTACTTC
many,TRBD1,16,TRBV2,TRBJ2-5,CASSGNLGGAYGTQYF,TGTGCCAGCAGTGGGAACCTAGGGGGCGCCTACGGGACCCAGTACTTC
.,TRBD1,14,TRBV4-1,TRBJ2-5,CASSSGQLQETQYF,TGCGCCAGCAGCTCGGGACAGCTTCAAGAGACCCAGTACTTC
.,.,13,TRBV21-1,TRBJ1-2,CASSIRGLYGYTF,TGTGCCAGCAGCATTAGGGGTCTTTATGGCTACACCTTC